The 25 T cell receptor beta chains given below trace back to one sample, sequenced in a study of blood T cell repertoires in COVID-19. TCRdb's table, derived via immunoSEQ multiplex PCR, lists solely in-frame clones and lacks some. The top ten hold 0.75% to 0.95% of the sample, which has a few hundred thousand clones, around 82% seen once. The source material was peripheral blood. These TCRs come from a human donor with COVID-19, enrolled during active disease. The donor label of this sample is uncertain.

V is TRBV3-1 (or the pseudogene TRBV3-2) and J is TRBJ1-5; a weak D match, TRBD1 (5 bases). There are 14 residues in the CDR3. CDR1 and CDR2 from the germline V gene are LGHDT and YNNKEL (reference sequence). Trimming took 3 bases from V and 6 from J, leaving 12 bases between them. The DNA for the CDR3 is TGTGCCAGCAGCCAGGGGGGAACCGGTCAGCCCCAGCATTTT. Translation: CASSQGGTGQPQHF.

The chain recombines TRBV2 with TRBJ1-1, with D possibly matching TRBD1 (5 bases). Germline V lookup: CDR1 SNHLY, CDR2 FYNNEI. V was trimmed by 8 bases and J by 5 bases, leaving 15 bases between them. The CDR3 is 13 residues long. The CDR3 sequence is CASGGGVGTEAFF. The CDR3 nucleotides are TGTGCCAGCGGTGGGGGAGTGGGGACTGAAGCTTTCTTT.

J is TRBJ1-2 and V is TRBV28; 9 positions match TRBD1. V lost 6 bases, J lost 4 bases, and 18 bases stayed unmatched. Germline loops: CDR1 MDHEN, CDR2 SYDVKM. CDR3 length: 18 residues. Here the CDR3 reads CASSQSGQGRGLSYGYTF. The CDR3 bases are TGTGCCAGCAGCCAATCCGGACAGGGGAGAGGGCTTAGCTATGGCTACACCTTC.

This chain joins TRBV20-1 and TRBJ2-1, with 10 bases that match TRBD2. V lost 3 bases to trimming and J lost 3 bases; unmatched junction nucleotides: 8. This CDR3 spans 16 amino acids. The germline gives CDR1 DFQATT, CDR2 SNEGSKA (reference sequence). The DNA for the CDR3 is TGCAGTGCTAGTACACTAGCGGGAAATCTCTACAATGAGCAGTTCTTC. This translates into CSASTLAGNLYNEQFF.

The chain links TRBV4-1 to TRBJ1-6; no firm D call. V was cut by 4 bases and J by 7 bases, with 14 bases left in between. This CDR3 has 15 amino acids. CDR1 MGHRA and CDR2 YSYEKL come from the germline V gene. CDR3 protein: CASSPSTRGNSPLHF. The CDR3 region has the DNA TGCGCCAGCAGCCCCTCGACAAGAGGGAATTCACCCCTCCACTTT.

The chain employs TRBV6-5 and TRBJ1-2; possible D gene TRBD1, 5 bases. The germline V gene encodes CDR1 MNHEY and CDR2 SVGAGI. The CDR3 runs 14 residues. V lost 0 bases, J lost 4 bases, and 9 bases lay in between. The CDR3 coding sequence is TGTGCCAGCAGTTACTCGCAGACAGTCTATGGCTACACCTTC. It encodes CASSYSQTVYGYTF.

The V call is TRBV30, the J call TRBJ1-5, with a weak D call TRBD1 (5 bases). CDR1 GTSNPN and CDR2 SVGIG come from the germline V gene (reference sequence). The CDR3 consists of 16 residues. Between the trimmed V and J ends, which lost 3 bases and 1 base, there was a span of 16 bases. The CDR3 region is CAWSRDLRGSNQPQHF. The CDR3 bases are TGTGCCTGGAGCAGGGACTTACGGGGGAGCAATCAGCCCCAGCATTTT.

This sequence joins TRBV28 and TRBJ2-2; possibly TRBD1 for D (6 bases). The germline CDR1 and CDR2 sequences are MDHEN and SYDVKM. Trimming shortened V by 9 bases and J by 2 bases, and 13 bases separated the two germline ends. The CDR3 has 14 residues. The CDR3 reads CASTGQINTGELFF. The DNA of the CDR3 is TGTGCCAGTACTGGACAGATAAACACCGGGGAGCTGTTTTTT.

The V and J genes are TRBV25-1 and TRBJ1-1; D might be TRBD1 (5 bases). The CDR3 loop spans 14 amino acids. Germline CDR1 and CDR2: MGHDK and SYGVNS. V shed 5 bases and J shed 2 bases, with 12 bases lying between them. CDR3 DNA: TGTGCCAGCAGTCCGCTTCAGGGAAACACTGAAGCTTTCTTT. As protein: CASSPLQGNTEAFF.

J is TRBJ2-5 and V is TRBV29-1; perhaps TRBD2 as D (6 bases). Germline assignment: CDR1 SQVTM and CDR2 ANQGSEA. This CDR3 is 13 amino acids long. V lost 3 bases, J lost 1 base, and 9 bases lay in between. The CDR3 loop is CSVESGVQETQYF. For the CDR3, the DNA is TGCAGCGTTGAGTCGGGGGTCCAAGAGACCCAGTACTTC.

The gene calls are TRBV14 and TRBJ2-7, with D perhaps matching TRBD2 (6 bases). From germline, CDR1 is SGHDN and CDR2 FVKESK. The CDR3 is 14 residues long. Trimming stripped 0 bases from V and 2 bases from J, with 8 bases between. The CDR3 loop is CASSQEWGAYEQYF. DNA of the CDR3: TGTGCCAGCAGCCAAGAGTGGGGGGCCTACGAGCAGTACTTC.

The chain couples TRBV5-1 to TRBJ1-4; 10 bases line up with TRBD1. This CDR3 contains 14 residues. V shed 4 bases, J shed 7 bases, and the junction held 4 bases outside the gene matches. Germline CDR1 reads SGHRS; CDR2 reads YFSETQ. The CDR3 bases are TGCGCCAGCAGCGTCGGGACAGGGGTTGAAAAACTGTTTTTT. This codes for CASSVGTGVEKLFF.

This clone was found once. The rearrangement links TRBV2 to TRBJ2-7; TRBD2 might be the D (5 bases). V dropped 6 bases and J dropped 7 bases, with 10 bases sitting between them. Germline assignment: CDR1 SNHLY and CDR2 FYNNEI. The CDR3 contains 11 residues. CDR3 residues: CASSDYGEQYF. For the CDR3, the DNA is TGTGCCAGCAGCGACTACGGGGAGCAGTACTTC.

This clone was seen once. CDR3 in DNA: TGTGCCAGCAGTTTAGGCTTAGTGGGACTAGCGAACACCGGGGAGCTGTTTTTT. It is translated as CASSLGLVGLANTGELFF. The gene calls are TRBV27 and TRBJ2-2, with 8 nucleotides matching TRBD2. The CDR3 consists of 18 residues. Losses at the gene ends were 2 bases for V and 0 bases for J; bases not matched to a gene: 8. Germline V CDR1 and CDR2: MNHEY, SMNVEV (reference sequence).

J is TRBJ2-3 and V is TRBV20-1; D is possibly TRBD2 (6 bases). Trimming took off 3 bases at V and 0 bases at J, with 10 bases between the two ends. Germline loops: CDR1 DFQATT, CDR2 SNEGSKA (reference sequence). CDR3 size: 14 residues. This CDR3 reads CSASRGVSTDTQYF. CDR3 coding DNA: TGCAGTGCTAGTCGCGGGGTTAGCACAGATACGCAGTATTTT.

This chain connects TRBV30 to TRBJ1-6, with TRBD1 matching over 7 bases. The CDR3 runs to 15 residues. From germline, CDR1 is GTSNPN and CDR2 SVGIG (reference sequence). Trimming cost V 0 bases and J 7 bases; bases outside gene matches: 6. In nucleotides, the CDR3 is TGTGCCTGGAGTGTACGGGACAGTTCAAATTCACCCCTCCACTTT. This translates into CAWSVRDSSNSPLHF.

Written as DNA, the CDR3 is TGTGCCAGCAGACAGGCCTCAGATGACAACGAGCAGTACTTC. Its protein is CASRQASDDNEQYF. V is TRBV28 and J is TRBJ2-7; TRBD1 might be the D (5 bases). The CDR3 has 14 residues. V shed 6 bases and J shed 5 bases, with 17 bases lying between them. From germline, CDR1 is MDHEN and CDR2 SYDVKM.

The genes are TRBV27 and TRBJ1-4; D not resolved. The CDR3 loop spans 13 amino acids. Germline-derived CDR1 and CDR2 are MNHEY and SMNVEV (reference sequence). Trimming cost V 2 bases and J 4 bases, with 5 bases left between them. The CDR3 loop reads CASSLTYNEKLFF. In nucleotides, the CDR3 is TGTGCCAGCAGTTTAACTTATAATGAAAAACTGTTTTTT.

V usage is TRBV15 and J usage is TRBJ2-6; no definite D call. Trimming took off 1 base at V and 2 bases at J, with 3 bases between the two ends. Germline V gene sequence: CDR1 LNHNV, CDR2 YYDKDF (reference sequence). The CDR3 is 14 residues long. CDR3 DNA: TGTGCCACCAGCAGAGCAGCTGGGGCCAACGTCCTGACTTTC. The encoded protein is CATSRAAGANVLTF.

This clone appeared a single time. The V and J genes are TRBV4-2 and TRBJ1-4; 7 bases are a match to TRBD1. This CDR3 contains 19 residues. Trimming removed 1 base from V and 7 bases from J; junction bases left unmatched: 18. The germline CDR1 and CDR2 sequences are LGHNA and YNFKEQ. The CDR3 protein is CASSQGFGGYRGEAEKLFF. As DNA, the CDR3 is TGTGCCAGCAGCCAAGGGTTTGGGGGGTACAGGGGTGAGGCTGAAAAACTGTTTTTT.

The gene calls are TRBV3-1 (or the pseudogene TRBV3-2) and TRBJ2-7, with 7 positions matching TRBD1. The CDR3 loop spans 14 amino acids. The J segment lost 5 bases and the V segment lost 6 bases, leaving 10 bases of the junction unmatched. The germline V gene has CDR1 LGHDT and CDR2 YNNKEL (reference sequence). The CDR3 loop is CASRAQGMTNEQYF. As DNA, the CDR3 is TGTGCCAGCAGAGCACAGGGGATGACCAACGAGCAGTACTTC.

The count of this clone is one. This specimen includes other DNA sequences encoding the same CDR3. This chain uses TRBV5-1 with TRBJ1-5; tentatively, D is TRBD1 (6 bases). Trimming shortened V by 7 bases and J by 0 bases, and 8 bases separated the two germline ends. The CDR3 contains 13 residues. Germline loops: CDR1 SGHRS, CDR2 YFSETQ. The chain's CDR3 is CASRQDSNQPQHF. CDR3 sequence (DNA): TGCGCCAGCCGACAGGATAGCAATCAGCCCCAGCATTTT.

This chain uses TRBV20-1 with TRBJ2-1, with unresolved D. The CDR3 loop spans 10 amino acids. Germline CDR1 DFQATT, CDR2 SNEGSKA (reference sequence). V dropped 5 bases and J dropped 11 bases, with 10 bases sitting between them. This CDR3 reads CSASSYQQFF. The CDR3 DNA is TGCAGTGCTTCTAGTTATCAGCAGTTCTTC.

This clone came up a few times. This sequence joins TRBV7-2 and TRBJ1-1, with unresolved D. CDR1 is SGHTA, CDR2 FQGNSA, per germline. V was shortened by 0 bases and J by 0 bases, with 8 bases between the two germline ends. The CDR3 has 15 amino acids. CDR3 bases: TGTGCCAGCAGCTTAGCCCCGAAGCTGAACACTGAAGCTTTCTTT. It specifies CASSLAPKLNTEAFF.

The chain recombines TRBV6-6 with TRBJ1-5; 7 bases are shared with TRBD1. V dropped 6 bases and J dropped 6; count of bases not matched to a gene: 8. The CDR3 sequence is 14 residues long. Germline V gene lookup returns CDR1 MNHNY and CDR2 SVGAGI (reference sequence). The CDR3 DNA sequence: TGTGCCAGCAGCACAGAGGGGGCTTCTCAGCCCCAGCATTTT. It translates to CASSTEGASQPQHF.